This record looks at one TCR beta chain sequence and its context. Original methodology: Estimates of nucleated cell counts were drawn from the amplification of reference gene primers. Sequencing was performed with immunoSEQ multiplex PCR; in TCRdb, only in-frame clones are kept and a portion is missing. V and J calls and clone size are those listed in that table; D and trimming were worked out from the DNA. The sample holds about 13,000 clones, 90% seen once. The data originate from a study of blood T cell repertoires in COVID-19. About the research overall: COVID-19 samples collected from the United States, Italy and Spain covered acute and convalescent phases. PBMCs, B-cell-depleted T cells, or T cells were the source of the cDNA or gDNA that made up the material.

Sequencing was carried out using peripheral blood. The TCR comes from a human donor with active COVID-19. The donor label of this sample is uncertain.

CDR3 amino acids: CASSIGLAGGPSDTQYF. In DNA form, the CDR3 reads TGTGCCAGTAGTATCGGACTAGCGGGGGGCCCTTCGGATACGCAGTATTTT. The rearrangement links TRBV19 to TRBJ2-3; 14 nucleotides line up with TRBD2. The CDR3 extends over 17 amino acids. V lost 3 bases to trimming and J lost 6 bases; unmatched junction nucleotides: 8. Germline V gene lookup returns CDR1 LNHDA and CDR2 SQIVND (reference sequence).